These 9 T cell receptor beta chains were sequenced from one sample in a study of identical twins (dated by TCRdb to about 2016). Library creation used 5' RACE. The run used an Illumina HiSeq 2000. The raw public reads went through TCRdb reprocessing: fastp at Q25, MiXCR clone calling, in-frame beta chains kept. Here each entry gathers all rows of one CDR3 protein and keeps the most common genes and DNA. The sample includes about 260,000 distinct CDR3 sequences, with 5.5% to 7% observed a single time. Roughly 3.4% of the sample belongs to the ten largest clones. In addition, the sample was reused for a study of yellow fever vaccine responses in identical twins.

Specimen: memory (CD45RO+) T cells sorted from blood. The label giving this sample's cell subset or site can be read as: CD45RO+ enriched T cells. Receptors originate from a woman aged 18-35 years in good health.

This rearrangement joins TRBV6-6 to TRBJ1-2; 8 nucleotides agree with TRBD1. Germline CDR1 is MNHNY and CDR2 is SVGAGI (reference sequence). This CDR3 has 13 amino acids. V lost 3 bases, J lost 7 bases, and 4 bases stayed unmatched. The chain's CDR3 is CASSYKQGVGYTF. The CDR3 DNA reads as TGTGCCAGCAGTTATAAACAGGGGGTTGGCTACACCTTC.

This clonotype was seen many times. The chain joins TRBV5-5 to TRBJ2-2, with a possible D match to TRBD2 (6 bases). V lost 6 bases and J lost 9, with 24 bases in between. The CDR3 totals 16 residues. CDR1 and CDR2 from the germline V gene are SGHKS and YYEKEE (reference sequence). In DNA form, the CDR3 reads TGTGCCAGCACCCTATACCTTGGGAGGTCAGAAAGGGAGCTGTTTTTT. Amino acids: CASTLYLGRSERELFF.

The chain uses TRBV10-3 and TRBJ2-1; 12 bases map to TRBD2. CDR1 and CDR2 (germline): ENHRY, SYGVKD. CDR3 size: 15 residues. J lost 9 bases, V lost 6 bases, and 9 bases had no gene match. The CDR3: CAIRASGRAVGEQFF. Here the CDR3 DNA reads TGTGCCATCAGAGCTAGCGGGAGGGCCGTGGGTGAGCAGTTCTTC.

This clonotype has more than one count but fewer than ten. The chain employs TRBV20-1 and TRBJ2-5, with D possibly matching TRBD2 (7 bases). The CDR3 sequence is 15 residues long. Germline V lookup: CDR1 DFQATT, CDR2 SNEGSKA (reference sequence). V lost 4 bases and J 1 base, leaving 16 bases between the germline ends. The CDR3 region is CSAIIRGGPQETQYF. Here the CDR3 DNA reads TGCAGTGCTATAATAAGGGGGGGGCCCCAAGAGACCCAGTACTTC.

This chain links TRBV3-1 with TRBJ2-1, with 11 bases fitting TRBD2. J was trimmed by 2 bases and V by 4 bases; bases with no gene match: 10. From germline, CDR1 is LGHDT and CDR2 YNNKEL (reference sequence). This CDR3 spans 18 amino acids. CDR3 protein: CASSPSAGTSGPYNEQFF. CDR3 nucleotide sequence: TGTGCCAGCAGCCCCTCAGCCGGGACTAGCGGCCCCTACAATGAGCAGTTCTTC.

This clonotype was detected many times. The V and J genes are TRBV12-3 or TRBV12-4 and TRBJ1-3; D is uncertain. The CDR3 loop spans 15 amino acids. The germline V and J ends were trimmed by 0 bases and 0 bases, with 6 bases remaining between them. In DNA, the CDR3 is TGTGCCAGCAGTTTAGCGCGGGGCTCTGGAAACACCATATATTTT. This gives the protein CASSLARGSGNTIYF.

This clonotype was recorded many times. DNA for the CDR3: TGTGCCAGCAGTTCCCTTCTCCCGGGTGAGGAAGAGACCCAGTACTTC. It specifies CASSSLLPGEEETQYF. The chain couples TRBV12-3 or TRBV12-4 to TRBJ2-5, with D unresolved. V lost 4 bases and J 3 bases, leaving 18 bases between the germline ends. The CDR3 consists of 16 residues.

This clonotype was detected many times. The rearrangement links TRBV7-9 to TRBJ1-1, with 8 bases matching TRBD1. Germline CDR1 reads SEHNR; CDR2 reads FQNEAQ (reference sequence). V shed 5 bases, J shed 3 bases, and the junction held 5 bases outside the gene matches. The CDR3 runs to 14 residues. CDR3 amino acids: CASSPQGVHTEAFF. The DNA for the CDR3 is TGTGCCAGCAGCCCACAGGGGGTTCACACTGAAGCTTTCTTT.

In DNA form, the CDR3 reads TGTGCCATCAGTGAGGGTTGGACAGGCTATGGCTACACCTTC. Its protein is CAISEGWTGYGYTF. The J gene is TRBJ1-2, the V gene TRBV10-3, with 7 bases aligning to TRBD1. Per the germline V gene, CDR1 is ENHRY and CDR2 is SYGVKD. The CDR3 covers 14 residues. Germline trimming cut 2 bases from V and 4 bases from J; bases unmatched to any gene: 4.